These T cell receptor beta chains were read from a single sample in a study of T-cell memory formation after mild COVID-19. TCRdb independently ran MiXCR on the 5' RACE reads; one entry per CDR3 protein. The profile covers about 340,000 distinct CDR3 sequences, with 15% to 20% appearing a single time and more than 20% taken by the ten largest. Material: PBMCs or a T cell subset sorted from them (not recorded which). Source of these receptors: a young man who had mild COVID-19 (a few samples of this study predate the infection). Cell type and time point are not known. CDR3s include the opening cysteine and the closing phenylalanine or tryptophan. The order of the fields is clone size, D gene, J gene, V gene, CDR3 protein, CDR3 DNA. The D gene is left open where the match is weak. A clone size is listed for some rows: how often the clone was seen (once, few, many), or a class if it is expanded.

size: few; D: TRBD2; J: TRBJ2-4; V: TRBV6-5; CDR3: CASKAGGGKNIQYF; DNA: TGTGCCAGCAAGGCGGGGGGAGGTAAGAACATTCAGTACTTC
size: few; D: TRBD1; J: TRBJ2-1; V: TRBV3-1; CDR3: CASSQDSRQGVNEQFF; DNA: TGTGCCAGCAGCCAAGATTCGAGACAGGGAGTAAATGAGCAGTTCTTC
size: .; D: .; J: TRBJ1-1; V: TRBV12-3/TRBV12-4; CDR3: CASSWQGGVNTEAFF; DNA: TGTGCCAGCAGTTGGCAGGGCGGGGTGAACACTGAAGCTTTCTTT
size: .; D: .; J: TRBJ2-2; V: TRBV20-1; CDR3: CSARSGRMAGELFF; DNA: TGCAGTGCTAGATCGGGCCGGATGGCCGGGGAGCTGTTTTTT
size: .; D: .; J: TRBJ2-7; V: TRBV7-9; CDR3: CASSLSAGTYEQYF; DNA: TGTGCCAGCAGCTTATCGGCAGGAACCTACGAGCAGTACTTC
size: .; D: .; J: TRBJ2-3; V: TRBV5-1; CDR3: CASSPVSSLGTDTQYF; DNA: TGCGCCAGCAGCCCCGTCAGTAGCTTGGGCACAGATACGCAGTATTTT
size: few; D: .; J: TRBJ1-2; V: TRBV6-1; CDR3: CASSERQPNGYTF; DNA: TGTGCCAGCAGTGAAAGACAGCCCAATGGCTACACCTTC
size: few; D: TRBD2; J: TRBJ2-7; V: TRBV7-2; CDR3: CASSLRISGDPTYEQYF; DNA: TGTGCCAGCAGCTTAAGGATTAGCGGGGACCCAACCTACGAGCAGTACTTC
size: many; D: .; J: TRBJ1-1; V: TRBV6-2/TRBV6-3; CDR3: CASSFRVTEAFF; DNA: TGTGCCAGCAGTTTCAGGGTTACTGAAGCTTTCTTT
size: .; D: .; J: TRBJ2-5; V: TRBV7-9; CDR3: CASSLVDRETQYF; DNA: TGTGCCAGCAGCTTGGTGGACAGAGAGACCCAGTACTTC
size: many; D: .; J: TRBJ1-5; V: TRBV18; CDR3: CASSRGRGEQPQHF; DNA: TGTGCCAGCTCACGAGGCAGGGGTGAACAGCCCCAGCATTTT
size: many; D: .; J: TRBJ2-1; V: TRBV9; CDR3: CASSVAGTYNEQFF; DNA: TGTGCCAGCAGCGTAGCCGGGACATACAATGAGCAGTTCTTC
size: .; D: TRBD1; J: TRBJ1-3; V: TRBV10-3; CDR3: CAIRTDRGSNTIYF; DNA: TGTGCCATCAGGACGGACAGGGGCTCGAACACCATATATTTT
size: few; D: .; J: TRBJ2-1; V: TRBV5-1; CDR3: CASSLAGGPLVQQFF; DNA: TGCGCCAGCAGCTTGGCCGGGGGGCCCTTAGTGCAGCAGTTCTTC
size: .; D: .; J: TRBJ2-6; V: TRBV12-3/TRBV12-4; CDR3: CASSLARSSGANVLTF; DNA: TGTGCCAGCAGTTTAGCGCGGAGCTCTGGGGCCAACGTCCTGACTTTC
size: .; D: .; J: TRBJ2-1; V: TRBV5-4; CDR3: CASSIQGGNEQFF; DNA: TGTGCCAGCAGTATCCAGGGGGGCAATGAGCAGTTCTTC
size: few; D: .; J: TRBJ2-4; V: TRBV4-3; CDR3: CASSQDRGLMGNIQYF; DNA: TGCGCCAGCAGCCAAGATAGAGGCCTGATGGGGAACATTCAGTACTTC
size: .; D: .; J: TRBJ1-3; V: TRBV6-5; CDR3: CASSYSWGSGNTIYF; DNA: TGTGCCAGCAGTTACTCGTGGGGATCTGGAAACACCATATATTTT
size: .; D: .; J: TRBJ1-4; V: TRBV6-6; CDR3: CASSYPPGLGINEKLFF; DNA: TGTGCCAGCAGTTATCCACCAGGGCTAGGAATTAATGAAAAACTGTTTTTT
size: many; D: TRBD2; J: TRBJ2-5; V: TRBV5-1; CDR3: CASKPLTSVVETQYF; DNA: TGCGCCAGCAAGCCACTTACTAGCGTGGTAGAGACCCAGTACTTC
size: .; D: .; J: TRBJ2-2; V: TRBV20-1; CDR3: CSARQENTGELFF; DNA: TGCAGTGCTAGACAGGAGAACACCGGGGAGCTGTTTTTT
size: .; D: .; J: TRBJ1-3; V: TRBV11-2; CDR3: CASSLKALGWKAGSIAGNTIYF; DNA: TGTGCCAGCAGCTTAAAAGCCTTGGGTTGGAAGGCCGGGTCAATAGCTGGAAACACCATATATTTT
size: few; D: .; J: TRBJ1-1; V: TRBV18; CDR3: CASLDSGAEAFF; DNA: TGTGCCAGCCTAGACAGTGGGGCTGAAGCTTTCTTT
size: .; D: TRBD2; J: TRBJ2-7; V: TRBV4-2; CDR3: CASSPRTSGLYEQYF; DNA: TGTGCCAGCAGCCCGCGGACTAGCGGCCTCTACGAGCAGTACTTC
size: few; D: TRBD1; J: TRBJ1-4; V: TRBV5-1; CDR3: CASSWDSLRVGEKLFF; DNA: TGCGCCAGCAGCTGGGACAGCCTGAGGGTCGGGGAAAAACTGTTTTTT
size: many; D: .; J: TRBJ1-1; V: TRBV4-1; CDR3: CASSPGRGNTEAFF; DNA: TGCGCCAGCAGCCCCGGGAGGGGGAACACTGAAGCTTTCTTT
size: few; D: TRBD1; J: TRBJ2-1; V: TRBV24-1; CDR3: CATSDPVRTGEYNEQFF; DNA: TGTGCCACCAGTGATCCGGTCCGGACAGGAGAATACAATGAGCAGTTCTTC
size: .; D: .; J: TRBJ2-1; V: TRBV27; CDR3: CASSFIDNEQFF; DNA: TGTGCCAGCAGTTTCATCGACAATGAGCAGTTCTTC
size: .; D: .; J: TRBJ1-2; V: TRBV7-9; CDR3: CASSPYGQPYGYTF; DNA: TGTGCCAGCAGCCCATACGGACAGCCCTATGGCTACACCTTC
size: few; D: TRBD1; J: TRBJ2-5; V: TRBV5-1; CDR3: CASSLGDRRLETQYF; DNA: TGCGCCAGCAGCTTGGGGGACAGGAGATTGGAGACCCAGTACTTC
size: .; D: TRBD1; J: TRBJ2-1; V: TRBV29-1; CDR3: CSSWDSLYNEQFF; DNA: TGCAGCTCGTGGGACAGCTTATACAATGAGCAGTTCTTC
size: few; D: .; J: TRBJ2-3; V: TRBV18; CDR3: CASSPLASSTDTQYF; DNA: TGTGCCAGCTCACCACTCGCGTCTAGCACAGATACGCAGTATTTT
size: .; D: TRBD1; J: TRBJ1-5; V: TRBV6-5; CDR3: CASSSRRTGGSRYGNQPQHF; DNA: TGTGCCAGCAGTTCCCGTAGGACAGGGGGATCCAGATACGGCAATCAGCCCCAGCATTTT
size: few; D: .; J: TRBJ2-2; V: TRBV7-9; CDR3: CASSPLEPFGRELFF; DNA: TGTGCCAGCAGCCCACTAGAGCCCTTTGGGCGGGAGCTGTTTTTT
size: many; D: TRBD1; J: TRBJ1-2; V: TRBV6-5; CDR3: CASSTQGGGYGYTF; DNA: TGTGCCAGCAGTACCCAGGGGGGGGGCTATGGCTACACCTTC
size: .; D: TRBD1; J: TRBJ2-1; V: TRBV7-3; CDR3: CASSRDSTYNEQFF; DNA: TGTGCCAGCAGCCGGGACAGTACCTACAATGAGCAGTTCTTC
size: few; D: TRBD1; J: TRBJ1-2; V: TRBV5-1; CDR3: CASSPTGPDGYTF; DNA: TGCGCCAGCAGCCCGACAGGGCCCGATGGCTACACCTTC
size: .; D: .; J: TRBJ2-5; V: TRBV6-1; CDR3: CASTAGAGKTQYF; DNA: TGTGCCAGCACGGCGGGGGCCGGGAAGACCCAGTACTTC
size: many; D: .; J: TRBJ2-6; V: TRBV6-5; CDR3: CASSPGSGANVLTF; DNA: TGTGCCAGCAGTCCCGGCTCTGGGGCCAACGTCCTGACTTTC
size: few; D: .; J: TRBJ2-2; V: TRBV4-3; CDR3: CASSPGSDTGELFF; DNA: TGCGCCAGCAGCCCTGGGTCAGACACCGGGGAGCTGTTTTTT
size: few; D: .; J: TRBJ1-4; V: TRBV5-1; CDR3: CASSLEGGTKLFF; DNA: TGCGCCAGCAGCTTGGAGGGGGGAACGAAACTGTTTTTT
size: .; D: .; J: TRBJ1-1; V: TRBV20-1; CDR3: CSASNGLAPGTEAFF; DNA: TGCAGTGCTAGCAATGGACTAGCACCTGGGACTGAAGCTTTCTTT
size: few; D: .; J: TRBJ1-5; V: TRBV11-2; CDR3: CASSEGGNSNQPQHF; DNA: TGTGCCAGCAGCGAAGGGGGGAATAGCAATCAGCCCCAGCATTTT
size: few; D: .; J: TRBJ2-2; V: TRBV5-4; CDR3: CASSHGRRNTGELFF; DNA: TGTGCCAGCAGCCACGGACGGCGGAACACCGGGGAGCTGTTTTTT
size: .; D: .; J: TRBJ1-2; V: TRBV29-1; CDR3: CSVTSSVGFGGYTF; DNA: TGCAGCGTTACCTCCTCCGTCGGATTCGGAGGCTACACCTTC
size: .; D: TRBD2; J: TRBJ2-2; V: TRBV6-2/TRBV6-3; CDR3: CASTDAGHLAGNTGELFF; DNA: TGTGCCAGCACCGACGCGGGTCACCTAGCGGGGAACACCGGGGAGCTGTTTTTT
size: .; D: TRBD2; J: TRBJ2-1; V: TRBV5-1; CDR3: CASSGDAGAYNEQFF; DNA: TGCGCCAGCAGCGGGGATGCGGGGGCCTACAATGAGCAGTTCTTC
size: .; D: .; J: TRBJ2-3; V: TRBV5-4; CDR3: CASSSATGNTDTQYF; DNA: TGTGCCAGCAGCTCGGCAACCGGGAACACAGATACGCAGTATTTT
size: .; D: .; J: TRBJ1-1; V: TRBV28; CDR3: CASISPTEAFF; DNA: TGTGCCAGCATATCCCCCACTGAAGCTTTCTTT
size: .; D: TRBD1; J: TRBJ1-5; V: TRBV6-2/TRBV6-3; CDR3: CASSYGQGLEPQHF; DNA: TGTGCCAGCAGTTACGGACAGGGCCTTGAGCCCCAGCATTTT
size: .; D: TRBD1; J: TRBJ1-6; V: TRBV5-5; CDR3: CASSLHWTGANSPLHF; DNA: TGTGCCAGCAGCCTGCACTGGACAGGGGCAAATTCACCCCTCCACTTT
size: few; D: .; J: TRBJ2-5; V: TRBV3-1; CDR3: CASSQDLSAVGTQYF; DNA: TGTGCCAGCAGCCAAGATCTAAGCGCCGTTGGCACCCAGTACTTC
size: few; D: .; J: TRBJ1-3; V: TRBV20-1; CDR3: CSARDRVFSGNTIYF; DNA: TGCAGTGCTAGAGATAGGGTATTCTCTGGAAACACCATATATTTT
size: .; D: .; J: TRBJ2-3; V: TRBV24-1; CDR3: CATSDWRDSSDTQYF; DNA: TGTGCCACCAGTGATTGGAGGGACAGCTCAGATACGCAGTATTTT
size: .; D: TRBD1; J: TRBJ1-2; V: TRBV5-1; CDR3: CASRLNPGTGPEGYTF; DNA: TGCGCCAGCAGGTTAAACCCTGGGACAGGGCCGGAGGGCTACACCTTC
size: .; D: .; J: TRBJ2-1; V: TRBV6-2/TRBV6-3; CDR3: CASSPGMTQFF; DNA: TGTGCCAGCAGCCCCGGAATGACGCAGTTCTTC
size: few; D: .; J: TRBJ1-2; V: TRBV4-1; CDR3: CASSQVQGADYGYTF; DNA: TGCGCCAGCAGCCAAGTTCAGGGCGCGGACTATGGCTACACCTTC
size: few; D: .; J: TRBJ2-7; V: TRBV7-8; CDR3: CASSSDREQYF; DNA: TGTGCCAGCAGCTCCGACCGAGAGCAGTACTTC
size: many; D: TRBD2; J: TRBJ2-1; V: TRBV2; CDR3: CASSDGTSGYNEQFF; DNA: TGTGCCAGCAGTGACGGGACTAGCGGTTACAATGAGCAGTTCTTC